This T cell receptor (beta chain) appears in the sequencing data of a study of blood T cell repertoires in COVID-19 (dated by TCRdb to the early 2020s). For the study in its entirety: Samples from collaborators originated in the United States, Italy and Spain and spanned both the acute and convalescent phases of COVID-19. Samples came from the ongoing ImmuneRACE study (first 160 participants) plus 1,254 subjects from 6 global collaborators. The prospective study material was composed of cDNA or gDNA derived from T cells, B-cell-depleted T cells, or PBMCs. The repertoires were released in a freely available public database intended as a resource for research on the immune response to SARS-CoV-2. Deeply sampled blood TCRbeta repertoires from subjects exposed to, actively infected with, or recovered from COVID-19 were included in the dataset. Where available, HLA class I and class II types were obtained from metadata supplied by the sample provider rather than from assay-based typing. Sample metadata almost always included a de-identified subject ID, COVID-19 status, age in years and sex. Overall study results and their limits: How much clinical and demographic metadata was included differed by source and by participant, and the metadata was provided uncurated.

Collaborating institutions collected whole blood in K2EDTA tubes following their own protocols. Collaborator samples were shipped for TCRbeta analysis as frozen whole blood, isolated PBMCs, or DNA extracted from either sample type. TCRbeta CDR3 regions were amplified from genomic DNA using the immunoSEQ Assay, a bias-controlled multiplex PCR. The study's own analysis went as follows. The number of nucleated cells in each sample was estimated by amplification of reference gene primers within the assay. To quantify the absolute abundance of each unique TCRbeta CDR3 rearrangement, sequence reads were collapsed and filtered. Productive Simpson clonality was computed per sample as the square root of Simpson's diversity index over productive rearrangements. Not all clones reach the TCRdb copy of this immuneACCESS table, which keeps in-frame sequences only. Checked studies attribute under half of the gap to unresolved V genes and leave the rest unexplained. That table supplies the V and J calls and clone size; D and trimming were determined from the DNA. The sample profile shows about 170,000 clones; about 93% of them were found once. The top ten constitute roughly 4.4% of the sample.

V loses 4 bases at its end and J loses 0 bases; junction bases beyond the gene matches: 12. The CDR3 numbers 18 residues from cysteine through phenylalanine. Kept here is only the CDR3 DNA, which spans 54 bases and is read in frame from base 1. In the germline V gene, CDR1 corresponds to SGHAT and CDR2 to FQNNGV. Note on this clone: What this receptor recognizes is not known. It has no much larger one-base neighbor in the sample; base qualities were not kept.

The TCR comes from a woman aged 45-60 years with acute or convalescent COVID-19. Sequenced: peripheral blood. This chain joins TRBV11-2 to TRBJ1-3; a stretch of 7 junction bases matches TRBD1. In nucleotides, the sequence is TGTGCCAGCAGCTCCTCTTCGACAGGGACAAGCTCTGGAAACACCATATATTTT. Its amino acids are CASSSSSTGTSSGNTIYF.